Presented here are 10 T cell receptor beta chains from one specimen sequenced in a study of blood T cell repertoires in COVID-19. This table comes from immunoSEQ multiplex PCR, and its TCRdb copy is limited to in-frame clones, with some not included. Found here are roughly 220,000 clones, roughly 89% of them singletons; the top ten hold approximately 6.6%. Sequences were obtained from PBMCs or T cells enriched from blood (not recorded which). These TCRs come from a woman in her thirties or forties who had recovered from COVID-19.

The CDR3 bases are TGTGCCACCCGCGGGACTAGCGGGATCTCCTACAATGAGCAGTTCTTC. It codes for CATRGTSGISYNEQFF. V gene TRBV24-1 combines with J gene TRBJ2-1; 13 nucleotides align to TRBD2. The V gene's germline CDR1 is KGHDR and CDR2 SFDVKD. V was pared by 9 bases and J by 0 bases, with 4 bases of the junction left unmatched. There are 16 residues in the CDR3.

Here the CDR3 reads CASSWAGNPGNTIYF. The CDR3 DNA reads as TGTGCCAGCAGCTGGGCCGGGAACCCTGGAAACACCATATATTTT. The chain combines TRBV5-6 with TRBJ1-3; D unclear. This CDR3 contains 15 residues. CDR1 and CDR2 from the germline V gene are SGHDT and YYEEEE. V lost 3 bases, J lost 2 bases, and 12 bases lay in between.

This chain joins TRBV18 and TRBJ1-3, with D maybe TRBD1 (5 bases). The germline V gene has CDR1 KGHSH and CDR2 LQKENI. V gave up 3 bases and J gave up 5 bases, with 11 bases separating them. The CDR3 covers 14 residues. The CDR3 here is CASSPGADRNTIYF. The CDR3 DNA follows: TGTGCCAGCTCACCTGGGGCGGATAGAAACACCATATATTTT. The variable domain in full, with the rest retrieved from reference TRBV18 and TRBJ1-3, is NAGVMQNPRHLVRRRGQEARLRCSPMKGHSHVYWYRQLPEEGLKFMVYLQKENIIDESGMPKERFSAEFPKEGPSILRIQQVVRGDSAAYFCASSPGADRNTIYFGEGSWLTVV.

The rearrangement links TRBV27 to TRBJ1-6; a weak D match, TRBD1 (6 bases). Germline assignment: CDR1 MNHEY and CDR2 SMNVEV (reference sequence). Between the trimmed V and J ends, which lost 3 bases and 1 base, there was a span of 10 bases. The CDR3 is 16 amino acids. The CDR3 bases are TGTGCCAGCAGTTTGGCGAGGGGGTCCTATAATTCACCCCTCCACTTT. This encodes CASSLARGSYNSPLHF.

This clone has just a few counts. V is TRBV28 and J is TRBJ2-5; 7 bases line up with TRBD2. There are 17 residues in the CDR3. Germline loops: CDR1 MDHEN, CDR2 SYDVKM. V lost 3 bases and J lost 4; bases outside the gene matches: 14. In DNA, the CDR3 is TGTGCCAGCAGTTTGTATACGTCCAGGGAGGGTCGAGAGACCCAGTACTTC. It is translated as CASSLYTSREGRETQYF.

This clone was counted a few times. The chain employs TRBV19 and TRBJ1-2, with TRBD1 as a possible D gene (5 bases). V lost 5 bases to trimming and J lost 7 bases, with 11 bases between them. The V gene's germline CDR1 is LNHDA and CDR2 SQIVND (reference sequence). The CDR3 has 12 amino acids. CDR3 residues: CASSWGERGYTF. The CDR3 DNA is TGTGCCAGTAGTTGGGGGGAACGTGGCTACACCTTC.

J is TRBJ1-6 and V is TRBV2, with 9 nucleotides matching TRBD1. The CDR3 loop spans 13 amino acids. Germline lookup yields CDR1 SNHLY and CDR2 FYNNEI. Trimming cost V 11 bases and J 10 bases; bases outside gene matches: 9. Here the CDR3 reads CAARTGEYSPLHF. For the CDR3, the DNA is TGTGCCGCAAGGACAGGGGAGTACTCACCCCTCCACTTT. The full variable domain, in which reference TRBV2 and TRBJ1-6 provide the parts outside the CDR3, is EPEVTQTPSHQVTQMGQEVILRCVPISNHLYFYWYRQILGQKVEFLVSFYNNEISEKSEIFDDQFSVERPDGSNFTLKIRSTKLEDSAMYFCAARTGEYSPLHFGNGTRLTVT.

The chain has TRBV5-4 and TRBJ1-3, with D uncertain. Germline lookup yields CDR1 SGHNT and CDR2 YYREEE (reference sequence). The V end lost 4 bases, the J end lost 0 bases, and 11 bases lay between the germline ends. The CDR3 contains 15 residues. This CDR3 reads CASSASGDSGNTIYF. DNA of the CDR3: TGTGCCAGCAGCGCTTCCGGGGACTCTGGAAACACCATATATTTT.

This clone came up a few times. This chain connects TRBV30 to TRBJ2-7; 8 bases line up with TRBD1. The CDR3 spans 13 residues. Per germline, CDR1 GTSNPN and CDR2 SVGIG (reference sequence). V was clipped by 1 base and J by 12 bases; unmatched bases: 11. The CDR3 here is CAWSASPDREMYV. The CDR3 nucleotides are TGTGCCTGGAGTGCCTCCCCGGACAGGGAGATGTACGTC.

The gene calls are TRBV15 and TRBJ1-2, with a tentative D call TRBD1 (6 bases). The CDR3 covers 13 residues. V lost 3 bases, J lost 3 bases, and 8 bases lay in between. In germline, CDR1 is LNHNV, CDR2 YYDKDF (reference sequence). The CDR3 DNA follows: TGTGCCACCAGCAGCCAGGGGTACTATGGCTACACCTTC. Protein sequence: CATSSQGYYGYTF.